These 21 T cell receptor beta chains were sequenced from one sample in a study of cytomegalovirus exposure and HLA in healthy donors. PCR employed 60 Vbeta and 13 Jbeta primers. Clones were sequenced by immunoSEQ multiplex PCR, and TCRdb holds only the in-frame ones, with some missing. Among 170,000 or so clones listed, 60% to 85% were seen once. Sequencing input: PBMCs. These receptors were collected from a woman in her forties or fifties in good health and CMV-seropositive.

CDR3 loop: CASSQYDNALLNTGELFF. For the CDR3, the DNA is TGTGCCAGCTCGCAATACGACAACGCACTCCTGAACACCGGGGAGCTGTTTTTT. The chain recombines TRBV18 with TRBJ2-2; no clear D. This CDR3 region has 18 residues. Between the trimmed V and J ends, which lost 6 bases and 1 base, there was a span of 21 bases. Germline V gene sequence: CDR1 KGHSH, CDR2 LQKENI.

This chain's CDR3 is CASSSQAGDYKFF. The CDR3 nucleotides read TGTGCCAGCTCCTCCCAAGCAGGGGATTATAAGTTCTTC. This sequence joins TRBV6-5 and TRBJ2-1, with a possible D match to TRBD1 (6 bases). Germline V gene lookup returns CDR1 MNHEY and CDR2 SVGAGI. Deletions cut 8 bases from V and 14 bases from J, with 22 bases between. The CDR3 is 13 residues long.

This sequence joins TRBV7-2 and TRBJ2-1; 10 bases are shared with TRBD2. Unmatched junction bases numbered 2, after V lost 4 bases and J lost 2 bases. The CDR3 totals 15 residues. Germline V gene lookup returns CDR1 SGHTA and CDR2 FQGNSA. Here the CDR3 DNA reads TGTGCCAGCAGCTGGAGCGGGGGGGCCTACAATGAGCAGTTCTTC. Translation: CASSWSGGAYNEQFF. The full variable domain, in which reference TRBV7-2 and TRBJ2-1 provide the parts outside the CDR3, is GAGVSQSPSNKVTEKGKDVELRCDPISGHTALYWYRQSLGQGLEFLIYFQGNSAPDKSGLPSDRFSAERTGGSVSTLTIQRTQQEDSAVYLCASSWSGGAYNEQFFGPGTRLTVL.

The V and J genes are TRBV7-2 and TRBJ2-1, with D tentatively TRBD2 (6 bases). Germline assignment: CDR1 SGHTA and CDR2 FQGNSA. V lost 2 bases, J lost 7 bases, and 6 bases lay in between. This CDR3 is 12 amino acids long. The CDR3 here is CASSLRGNEQFF. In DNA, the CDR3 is TGTGCCAGCAGCTTACGGGGGAATGAGCAGTTCTTC.

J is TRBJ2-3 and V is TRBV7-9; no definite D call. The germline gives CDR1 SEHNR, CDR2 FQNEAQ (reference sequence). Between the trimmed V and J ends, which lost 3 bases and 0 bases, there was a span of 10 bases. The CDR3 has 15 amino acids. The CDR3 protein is CASSFDFSSTDTQYF. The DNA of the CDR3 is TGTGCCAGCAGCTTCGACTTTTCTAGCACAGATACGCAGTATTTT. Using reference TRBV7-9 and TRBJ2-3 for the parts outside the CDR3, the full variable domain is DTGVSQNPRHKITKRGQNVTFRCDPISEHNRLYWYRQTLGQGPEFLTYFQNEAQLEKSRLLSDRFSAERPKGSFSTLEIQRTEQGDSAMYLCASSFDFSSTDTQYFGPGTRLTVL.

Here the CDR3 reads CASSTRTGNYGYTF. CDR3 in DNA: TGTGCCAGCAGTACGCGGACAGGGAACTATGGCTACACCTTC. The V gene is TRBV27, the J gene TRBJ1-2, with 8 bases that match TRBD1. The J segment lost 2 bases and the V segment lost 5 bases, leaving 4 bases of the junction unmatched. CDR1 is MNHEY and CDR2 is SMNVEV in the germline V gene (reference sequence). The CDR3 extends over 14 amino acids.

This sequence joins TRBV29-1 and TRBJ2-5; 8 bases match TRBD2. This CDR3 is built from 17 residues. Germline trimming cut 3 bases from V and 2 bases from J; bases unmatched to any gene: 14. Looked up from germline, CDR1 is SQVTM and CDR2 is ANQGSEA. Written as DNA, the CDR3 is TGCAGCGTTGATTTGGGACTAGGAATCGGCATACAAGAGACCCAGTACTTC. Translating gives CSVDLGLGIGIQETQYF.

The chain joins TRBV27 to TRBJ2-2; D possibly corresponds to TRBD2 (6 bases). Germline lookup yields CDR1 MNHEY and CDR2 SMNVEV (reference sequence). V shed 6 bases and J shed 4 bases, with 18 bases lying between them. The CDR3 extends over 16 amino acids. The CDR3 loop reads CASSYSYGEVTGELFF. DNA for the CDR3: TGTGCCAGCAGCTATTCCTACGGGGAGGTCACCGGGGAGCTGTTTTTT.

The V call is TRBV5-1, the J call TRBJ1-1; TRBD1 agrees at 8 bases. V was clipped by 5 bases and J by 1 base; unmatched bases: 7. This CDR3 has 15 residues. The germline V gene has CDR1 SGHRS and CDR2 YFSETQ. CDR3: CASRDRAFSNTEAFF. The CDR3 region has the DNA TGCGCCAGCAGGGACAGGGCATTCTCGAACACTGAAGCTTTCTTT.

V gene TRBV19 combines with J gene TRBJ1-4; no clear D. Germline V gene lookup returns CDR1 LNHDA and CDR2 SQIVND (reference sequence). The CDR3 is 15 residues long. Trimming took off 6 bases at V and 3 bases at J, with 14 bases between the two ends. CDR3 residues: CASRRRPASNEKLFF. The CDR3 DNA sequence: TGTGCCAGTAGGAGGCGGCCCGCATCTAATGAAAAACTGTTTTTT.

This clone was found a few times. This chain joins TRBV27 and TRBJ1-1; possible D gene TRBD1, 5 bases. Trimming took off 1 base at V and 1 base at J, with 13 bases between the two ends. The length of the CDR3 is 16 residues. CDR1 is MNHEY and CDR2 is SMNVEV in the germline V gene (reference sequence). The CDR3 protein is CASSLYAGNSNTEAFF. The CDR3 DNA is TGTGCCAGCAGTTTATATGCAGGGAACTCGAACACTGAAGCTTTCTTT.

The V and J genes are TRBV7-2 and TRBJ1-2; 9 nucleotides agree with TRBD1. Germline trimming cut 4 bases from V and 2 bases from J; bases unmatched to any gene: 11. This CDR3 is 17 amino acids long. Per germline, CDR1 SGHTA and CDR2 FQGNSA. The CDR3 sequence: CASSSGQGGGRNYGYTF. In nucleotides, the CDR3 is TGTGCCAGCAGCTCGGGACAGGGAGGAGGGCGCAACTATGGCTACACCTTC.

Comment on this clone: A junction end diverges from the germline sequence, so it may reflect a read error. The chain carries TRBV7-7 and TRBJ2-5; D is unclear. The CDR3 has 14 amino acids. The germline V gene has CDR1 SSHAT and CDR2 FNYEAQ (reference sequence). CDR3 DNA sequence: TGTGCTAGCAGCCGTGAGATCTCCCAAGAGACCCAGTACTTC. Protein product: CASSREISQETQYF.

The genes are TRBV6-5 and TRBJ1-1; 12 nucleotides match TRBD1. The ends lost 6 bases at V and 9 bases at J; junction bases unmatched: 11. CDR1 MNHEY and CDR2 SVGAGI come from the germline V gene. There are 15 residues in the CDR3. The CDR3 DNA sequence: TGTGCCAGCAGGTCCCGGGGACAGGGGGCCTTCCAAGCTTTCTTT. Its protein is CASRSRGQGAFQAFF.

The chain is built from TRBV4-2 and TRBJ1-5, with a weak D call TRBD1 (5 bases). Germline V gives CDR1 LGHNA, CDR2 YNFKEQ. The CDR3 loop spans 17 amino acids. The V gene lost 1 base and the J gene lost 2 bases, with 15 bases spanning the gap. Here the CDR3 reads CASSQAPRGTGNQPQHF. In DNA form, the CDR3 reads TGTGCCAGCAGCCAAGCCCCTCGGGGGACTGGCAATCAGCCCCAGCATTTT.

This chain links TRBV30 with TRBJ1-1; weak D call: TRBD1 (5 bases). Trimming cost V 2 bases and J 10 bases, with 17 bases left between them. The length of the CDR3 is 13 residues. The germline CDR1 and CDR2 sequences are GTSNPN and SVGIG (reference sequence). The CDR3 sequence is CAWSRGGVGRAFF. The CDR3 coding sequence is TGTGCCTGGAGTAGGGGCGGGGTCGGACGAGCTTTCTTT.

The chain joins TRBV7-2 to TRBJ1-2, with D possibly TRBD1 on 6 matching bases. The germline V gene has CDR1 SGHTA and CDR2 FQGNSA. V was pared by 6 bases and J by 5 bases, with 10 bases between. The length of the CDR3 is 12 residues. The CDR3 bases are TGTGCCAGCAGGTTTGGACAGTATGGCTACACCTTC. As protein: CASRFGQYGYTF.

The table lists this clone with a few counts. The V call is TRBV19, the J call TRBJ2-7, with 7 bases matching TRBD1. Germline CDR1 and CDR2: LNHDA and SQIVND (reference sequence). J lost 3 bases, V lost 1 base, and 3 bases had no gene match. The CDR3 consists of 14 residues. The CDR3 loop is CASSIGQGGYEQYF. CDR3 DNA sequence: TGTGCCAGTAGTATAGGACAGGGTGGCTACGAGCAGTACTTC.

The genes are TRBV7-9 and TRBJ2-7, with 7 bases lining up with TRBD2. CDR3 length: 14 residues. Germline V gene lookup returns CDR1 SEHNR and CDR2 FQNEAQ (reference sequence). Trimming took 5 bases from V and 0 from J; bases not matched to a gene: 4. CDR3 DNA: TGTGCCAGCAGCCGGGAGGCGGACTCCTACGAGCAGTACTTC. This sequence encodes CASSREADSYEQYF.

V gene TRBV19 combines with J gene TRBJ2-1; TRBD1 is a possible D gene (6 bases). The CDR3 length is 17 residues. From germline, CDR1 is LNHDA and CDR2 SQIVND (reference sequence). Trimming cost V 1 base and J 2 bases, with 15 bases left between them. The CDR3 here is CASSIGRQGFAYNEQFF. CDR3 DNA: TGTGCCAGTAGTATAGGCCGTCAGGGGTTCGCCTACAATGAGCAGTTCTTC.

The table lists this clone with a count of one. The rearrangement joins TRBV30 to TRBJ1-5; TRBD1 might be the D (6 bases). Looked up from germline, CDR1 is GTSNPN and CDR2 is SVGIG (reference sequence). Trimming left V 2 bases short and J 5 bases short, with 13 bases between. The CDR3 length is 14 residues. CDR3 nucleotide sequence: TGTGCCTGGAGTAGGGGGGGTATCGATCAGCCCCAGCATTTT. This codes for CAWSRGGIDQPQHF.